The present entry profiles one T cell receptor beta chain with its context. The method was immunoSEQ multiplex PCR; TCRdb's version includes in-frame clones alone and lacks a portion of them. The sample lists about 55,000 clones; 70% to 90% were seen once. The length of the CDR3 is 14 residues. CDR1 is SQVTM and CDR2 is ANQGSEA in the germline V gene. The ends lost 7 bases at V and 2 bases at J; junction bases unmatched: 11. The record originates from a study of control samples from healthy donors and cancer patients. Source material: blood. V is TRBV29-1 and J is TRBJ2-7; 7 bases agree with TRBD2. This clonotype originated in a man aged 45-65 years in good health. As DNA, the CDR3 is TGCAGCGCCATTGGGCCTAGCGGTACCTACGAGCAGTACTTC. Its protein product is CSAIGPSGTYEQYF.